These T cell receptor beta chains were read from a single sample in a study of T-cell reconstitution after alpha-beta-depleted transplantation in children. TCRdb fed the PCR reads into MiXCR, producing one record per CDR3 protein. The sample has around 500,000 distinct CDR3 sequences, around 13% seen once. The sample in question was PBMCs from the stem cell graft donor, obtained from the stem cell graft. These receptors were obtained from a human donor who donated a stem cell graft to a child with combined immunodeficiency. CDR3s include the opening cysteine and the closing phenylalanine or tryptophan. The D gene is left open where the match is weak. A row's size may be missing; if present it is once, few, many or a size class.

TRBJ2-7,TRBV6-1,few,NA,TGTGCCAGTCAAAAAGCTACTACCTACGAGCAGTACTTC,CASQKATTYEQYF
TRBJ2-7,TRBV7-2,many,NA,TGTGCCACCAGCTCCTCCCGAAACTCCTACGAGCAGTACTTC,CATSSSRNSYEQYF
TRBJ2-1,TRBV24-1,NA,TRBD2,TGTGCCACCAGTTCGGTCCGGGGGGCCTACAATGAGCAGTTCTTC,CATSSVRGAYNEQFF
TRBJ2-6,TRBV5-5,NA,NA,TGTGCCAGCAGCTCCCCCGGCTACTCTGGGGCCAACGTCCTGACTTTC,CASSSPGYSGANVLTF
TRBJ2-3,TRBV5-1,few,NA,TGCGCCAGCAGCACAGGGACTCTTACCACAGATACGCAGTATTTT,CASSTGTLTTDTQYF
TRBJ2-5,TRBV5-1,NA,TRBD2,TGCGCCAGCAGCTTGACAGCGGGGGAAGAGACCCAGTACTTC,CASSLTAGEETQYF
TRBJ2-1,TRBV5-1,NA,TRBD2,TGCGCCAGCACCCGGACTAGCGGAAATTACAATGAGCAGTTCTTC,CASTRTSGNYNEQFF
TRBJ2-1,TRBV12-5,few,NA,TGTGCTAGTGCCCAATTCCGGGCGGGAAGCTCCTACAATGAGCAGTTCTTC,CASAQFRAGSSYNEQFF
TRBJ2-2,TRBV7-9,NA,TRBD2,TGTGCCAGCAGCGGCGGGACTAGACATGCCGGGGAGCTGTTTTTT,CASSGGTRHAGELFF
TRBJ1-6,TRBV7-9,NA,TRBD1,TGTGCCAGCAGCTTGGGGACAGGGACTTATAATTCACCCCTCCACTTT,CASSLGTGTYNSPLHF
TRBJ1-1,TRBV9,few,TRBD1,TGTGCCAGCAGCGCCTGGGACAGCCTGAACACTGAAGCTTTCTTT,CASSAWDSLNTEAFF
TRBJ2-1,TRBV19,few,TRBD1,TGTGCCAGTACCCATCGGGGCACAGGGGGCGAGCAGTTCTTC,CASTHRGTGGEQFF
TRBJ2-3,TRBV7-2,many,NA,TGTGCCAGCAGCTTATCGCCCGGAACGCAGTATTTT,CASSLSPGTQYF
TRBJ2-7,TRBV4-3,few,NA,TGCGCCAGCAGCCAAGATTGGGGGGGCCTCTCCTACGAGCAGTACTTC,CASSQDWGGLSYEQYF
TRBJ2-2,TRBV20-1,many,TRBD1,TGCAGTGCCCCGGGACAGGGAGGCACCGGGGAGCTGTTTTTT,CSAPGQGGTGELFF